The clone carrying this TCR beta chain showed up many times. Its target is unknown. Germline V CDR1 and CDR2: DFQATT, SNEGSKA (reference sequence). Trimming pared 6 bases from V and 6 bases from J, leaving 27 bases between. The CDR3 runs 16 residues. The data stem from a study of breast tumors, draining lymph nodes, adjacent tissues. Findings and limits, study-wide: Luminal-like breast cancer showed significantly greater tumor-nontumor repertoire similarity than basal-like breast cancer did. Data fit most tumor T cells coming from lymph node, expanding in tumor. Tumor repertoires ranked between lymph nodes and nontumor tissue in diversity, with V and J gene preferences.

Each CDR3 protein is one row after TCRdb ran MiXCR on the multiplex PCR reads. The repertoire includes around 150,000 distinct CDR3 sequences, 30% to 35% of them detected once, and around 2.3% sits in the top ten. The lymph nodes were axillary draining lymph nodes from breast cancer patients. The chain uses TRBV20-1 and TRBJ2-7, with D unclear. This clonotype originated in a female donor with breast cancer. Some clones in this sample may be carry-over from other donors' samples. The sequenced sample was axillary lymph node tissue. CDR3 region: CSALMNSRSPNVEQYF. CDR3 in DNA: TGCAGTGCCCTTATGAACTCGCGCAGCCCGAACGTCGAGCAGTACTTC.